The T cell receptor beta chain under discussion was sequenced for a study of T cells after yellow fever vaccination. TCRdb reprocessed the 5' RACE reads via MiXCR and lists one record per CDR3 protein. The sample has approximately 300,000 distinct CDR3 sequences; roughly a tenth are singletons. This clonotype was seen repeatedly, ten times or more. What it recognizes is unknown. The study's findings and limits: Once the booster was given, most primary-vaccination clones reappeared, at just over 95% for CD4 and over 75% for CD8. Abundant clonotypes from the bulk population could contaminate FACS-sorted repertoires.

Germline CDR1 is KGHDR and CDR2 is SFDVKD. V lost 3 bases to trimming and J lost 1 base; unmatched junction nucleotides: 1. The CDR3 extends over 15 amino acids. The sequence was obtained from a man younger than 35 who received the YFV17D yellow fever vaccine. The chain employs TRBV24-1 and TRBJ2-3, with 9 bases lining up with TRBD2. This sample comprised CD4+ T cells sorted from PBMCs, obtained 45 days after the yellow fever booster vaccination. The CDR3 sequence: CATSDPSGGTDTQYF. The CDR3 coding sequence is TGTGCCACCAGTGATCCTAGCGGGGGCACAGATACGCAGTATTTT.